This TCR beta chain was captured by sequencing in a study of blood T cell repertoires in COVID-19. The wider study: The United States, Italy and Spain supplied acute and convalescent COVID-19 samples. The cDNA or gDNA used as material had been derived from T cells, B-cell-depleted T cells, or PBMCs.

Per the study methods: Estimates of nucleated cell counts were drawn from the amplification of reference gene primers. Measured with immunoSEQ multiplex PCR; TCRdb has only the in-frame clones, and not every one. V and J calls and clone size come straight from that table; D and trimming were deduced from the DNA. The table lists roughly 20,000 clones, approximately 91% of them singletons. The CDR3 contains 14 residues. The V end was cut by 2 bases, the J end by 14 bases, with 16 bases between. Germline V gene lookup returns CDR1 MGHRA and CDR2 YSYEKL. The TCR sequence derives from a man between 65 and 85 years old with active COVID-19. The chain uses TRBV4-1 and TRBJ1-6; perhaps TRBD1 as D (5 bases). Material: peripheral blood. The CDR3 sequence: CASSQSSGTSALHF. As DNA, the CDR3 is TGCGCCAGCAGCCAATCCTCCGGGACTTCGGCCCTCCACTTT.